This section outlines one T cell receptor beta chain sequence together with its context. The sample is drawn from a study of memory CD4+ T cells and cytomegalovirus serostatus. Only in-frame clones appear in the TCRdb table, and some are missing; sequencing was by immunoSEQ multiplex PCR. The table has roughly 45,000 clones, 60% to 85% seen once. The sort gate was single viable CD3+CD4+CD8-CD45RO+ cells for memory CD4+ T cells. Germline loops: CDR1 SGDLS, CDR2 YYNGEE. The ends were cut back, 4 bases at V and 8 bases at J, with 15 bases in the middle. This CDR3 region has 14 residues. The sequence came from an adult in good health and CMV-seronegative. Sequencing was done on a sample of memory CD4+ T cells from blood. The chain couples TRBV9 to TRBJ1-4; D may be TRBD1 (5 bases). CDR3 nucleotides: TGTGCCAGCAGCTTGGGTTTGGGGGAAGAAAAACTGTTTTTT. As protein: CASSLGLGEEKLFF.